Presented here are 26 T cell receptor beta chains from one specimen sequenced in a study of shared clonotypes between healthy human individuals. Profiling relied on immunoSEQ multiplex PCR, and the TCRdb table lists in-frame clones only, not all of them. Of some 2,400,000 clones in the sample, around 95% were seen once. The sequencing input was naive CD4+ T cells sorted from blood. Subset meaning: CD45RA+ positively selected. These receptors came from a man between 18 and 35 years old in good health.

This sequence joins TRBV9 and TRBJ2-1, with 8 bases aligning to TRBD2. The J segment lost 0 bases and the V segment lost 4 bases, leaving 3 bases of the junction unmatched. The CDR3 is 15 residues long. CDR1 and CDR2 (germline): SGDLS, YYNGEE. CDR3 protein: CASSKSGSSYNEQFF. CDR3 DNA: TGTGCCAGCAGCAAGAGCGGGAGCTCCTACAATGAGCAGTTCTTC.

V is TRBV2 and J is TRBJ1-1; D remains unclear. CDR3 length: 12 amino acids. Per the germline V gene, CDR1 is SNHLY and CDR2 is FYNNEI. The V and J ends lost 7 bases and 5 bases respectively, with 11 bases between them. CDR3 sequence reads: CASTGGWTEAFF. CDR3 nucleotide sequence: TGTGCCAGCACCGGCGGTTGGACTGAAGCTTTCTTT. The full variable domain, rest sourced from reference TRBV2 and TRBJ1-1, is EPEVTQTPSHQVTQMGQEVILRCVPISNHLYFYWYRQILGQKVEFLVSFYNNEISEKSEIFDDQFSVERPDGSNFTLKIRSTKLEDSAMYFCASTGGWTEAFFGQGTRLTVV.

The V gene is TRBV28, the J gene TRBJ1-5; 8 nucleotides match TRBD1. Trimming removed 7 bases from V and 0 bases from J; junction bases left unmatched: 5. Germline CDR1 reads MDHEN; CDR2 reads SYDVKM. The CDR3 consists of 15 residues. The CDR3 region is CASTRTGSSNQPQHF. CDR3 coding DNA: TGTGCCAGCACACGGACAGGGTCTAGCAATCAGCCCCAGCATTTT.

The table lists this clone with a count of one. The chain uses TRBV10-3 and TRBJ2-2; TRBD1 is a possible D gene (6 bases). The CDR3 loop spans 13 amino acids. CDR1 and CDR2 (germline): ENHRY, SYGVKD. V was clipped by 7 bases and J by 4 bases, with 10 bases between them. The CDR3 sequence: CAIKSGVTGELFF. The CDR3 coding sequence is TGTGCCATCAAATCAGGGGTCACCGGGGAGCTGTTTTTT.

On this clone itself: The sample carries other DNA sequences with the same CDR3. This chain joins TRBV9 and TRBJ2-7, with TRBD1 as a possible D gene (6 bases). V was cut by 3 bases and J by 4 bases, with 8 bases left in between. The CDR3 totals 12 residues. CDR1 is SGDLS, CDR2 YYNGEE, per germline. The CDR3 reads CASSARGYEQYF. For the CDR3, the DNA is TGTGCCAGCAGCGCTAGGGGGTACGAGCAGTACTTC.

The chain couples TRBV4-1 to TRBJ2-2; D gene ambiguous. The CDR3 consists of 15 residues. CDR1 is MGHRA, CDR2 YSYEKL, per germline. Trimming pared 1 base from V and 4 bases from J, leaving 10 bases between. The CDR3 loop is CASSQGLGRTGELFF. As DNA, the CDR3 is TGCGCCAGCAGCCAAGGTCTAGGTCGCACCGGGGAGCTGTTTTTT.

About this clone: Other DNA sequences within the sample encode an identical CDR3. J is TRBJ2-3 and V is TRBV5-1; 7 bases match TRBD1. Germline values: CDR1 SGHRS, CDR2 YFSETQ. V was pared by 4 bases and J by 3 bases, with 5 bases of the junction left unmatched. CDR3 length equals 14 residues. This CDR3 is CASSPGQNTDTQYF. In DNA form, the CDR3 reads TGCGCCAGCAGCCCGGGACAGAATACAGATACGCAGTATTTT.

The rearrangement links TRBV2 to TRBJ1-3; TRBD1 might be the D (5 bases). The CDR3 has 13 residues. Trimming shortened V by 7 bases and J by 4 bases, and 11 bases separated the two germline ends. From germline, CDR1 is SNHLY and CDR2 FYNNEI. CDR3 sequence: CASKTTAGNTIYF. The CDR3 DNA reads TGTGCCAGCAAGACGACAGCCGGAAACACCATATATTTT.

This chain uses TRBV7-9 with TRBJ1-1; maybe TRBD1 (5 bases). Trimming took 5 bases from V and 12 from J, leaving 22 bases between them. The germline gives CDR1 SEHNR, CDR2 FQNEAQ (reference sequence). CDR3 length equals 14 residues. The CDR3 nucleotides are TGTGCCAGCAGCCCTTTGACGAGGGAAGGGGTCTCTTTCTTT. Its protein is CASSPLTREGVSFF.

This chain joins TRBV11-2 and TRBJ2-7, with 7 bases identical to TRBD2. Germline assignment: CDR1 SGHAT and CDR2 FQNNGV. The CDR3 is 14 amino acids. Germline trimming cut 5 bases from V and 2 bases from J; bases unmatched to any gene: 6. This CDR3 is CASSRSGTTYEQYF. CDR3 coding DNA: TGTGCCAGCAGCAGATCGGGGACTACCTACGAGCAGTACTTC.

V is TRBV2 and J is TRBJ2-1, with 8 bases fitting TRBD2. The length of the CDR3 is 14 residues. Unmatched junction bases numbered 5, after V lost 5 bases and J lost 5 bases. Per the germline V gene, CDR1 is SNHLY and CDR2 is FYNNEI. The CDR3 loop is CASSIQRGNNEQFF. CDR3 DNA sequence: TGTGCCAGCAGTATCCAGCGGGGGAACAATGAGCAGTTCTTC.

This chain links TRBV2 with TRBJ2-7; TRBD2 aligns across 7 bases. The germline CDR1 and CDR2 sequences are SNHLY and FYNNEI. After removal of 4 bases from V and 6 bases from J, the junction contained 3 bases not matched to a gene. The CDR3 is 12 residues long. The CDR3 nucleotides read TGTGCCAGCAGTGGGACTAGGACCGAGCAGTACTTC. It encodes CASSGTRTEQYF.

The chain has TRBV9 and TRBJ1-2, with a possible D match to TRBD1 (6 bases). V lost 0 bases to trimming and J lost 7 bases, with 10 bases between them. Germline V gene lookup returns CDR1 SGDLS and CDR2 YYNGEE. The CDR3 is 13 residues long. CDR3 sequence: CASSVVTGLGYTF. In DNA, the CDR3 is TGTGCCAGCAGCGTAGTAACAGGGCTTGGCTACACCTTC.

This chain uses TRBV28 with TRBJ1-6; 10 bases are shared with TRBD1. CDR1 and CDR2 from the germline V gene are MDHEN and SYDVKM. V lost 5 bases, J lost 7 bases, and 8 bases stayed unmatched. The CDR3 runs to 16 residues. The CDR3 here is CASSKGQGRLNSPLHF. The DNA for the CDR3 is TGTGCCAGCAGTAAGGGACAGGGGCGGTTGAATTCACCCCTCCACTTT.

A note on this clone: This sample includes further DNA sequences coding for the same CDR3. The V gene is TRBV7-3, the J gene TRBJ2-7; TRBD1 matches at 8 bases. There are 15 residues in the CDR3. Germline lookup yields CDR1 SGHTA and CDR2 FQGTGA. Germline trimming cut 3 bases from V and 0 bases from J; bases unmatched to any gene: 4. The CDR3 nucleotides read TGTGCCAGCAGCTTCGGACAGGGAAGCTCCTACGAGCAGTACTTC. It specifies CASSFGQGSSYEQYF. The full variable domain, completed using reference TRBV7-3 and TRBJ2-7, is GAGVSQTPSNKVTEKGKYVELRCDPISGHTALYWYRQSLGQGPEFLIYFQGTGAADDSGLPNDRFFAVRPEGSVSTLKIQRTERGDSAVYLCASSFGQGSSYEQYFGPGTRLTVT.

The chain couples TRBV5-1 to TRBJ1-4, with 8 bases lining up with TRBD1. Germline CDR1 is SGHRS and CDR2 is YFSETQ. J gave up 0 bases and V 4 bases, and 14 bases lay outside the gene matches. There are 19 residues in the CDR3. This CDR3 reads CASSPGGTDRASTNEKLFF. CDR3 sequence (DNA): TGCGCCAGCAGCCCGGGCGGTACGGACAGGGCCTCAACTAATGAAAAACTGTTTTTT.

The chain recombines TRBV10-3 with TRBJ1-6; 8 bases align to TRBD1. Germline CDR1 reads ENHRY; CDR2 reads SYGVKD. The junction had 5 bases not matched to a gene; V was cut back by 2 bases and J by 17 bases. This CDR3 spans 12 amino acids. In nucleotides, the CDR3 is TGTGCCATCAGTGAGCCGGGACAGGCGTTCCACTTT. Encoded protein: CAISEPGQAFHF.

The chain has TRBV7-9 and TRBJ1-2; D gene uncertain. V was shortened by 5 bases and J by 3 bases, with 13 bases between the two germline ends. Germline V gene data show CDR1 as SEHNR and CDR2 as FQNEAQ (reference sequence). The CDR3 sequence is 14 residues long. CDR3 in amino acids: CASSHRTDHYGYTF. CDR3 DNA sequence: TGTGCCAGCAGCCACCGGACGGATCACTATGGCTACACCTTC.

This chain joins TRBV6-1 and TRBJ1-2; D is unclear. CDR3 length: 13 residues. V was cut by 6 bases and J by 3 bases, with 11 bases left in between. Germline V gene data show CDR1 as MNHNS and CDR2 as SASEGT. CDR3 bases: TGTGCCAGCAGCGATAAGGGAGACTATGGCTACACCTTC. It codes for CASSDKGDYGYTF.

The gene calls are TRBV5-1 and TRBJ2-5, with D uncertain. The germline gives CDR1 SGHRS, CDR2 YFSETQ. Deletions cut 4 bases from V and 3 bases from J, with 19 bases between. This CDR3 comprises 16 residues. The CDR3 is CASSPVGVTREETQYF. In nucleotides, the CDR3 is TGCGCCAGCAGCCCCGTCGGCGTCACAAGGGAAGAGACCCAGTACTTC.

The chain recombines TRBV18 with TRBJ2-7; TRBD2 might be the D (7 bases). There are 14 residues in the CDR3. V was clipped by 5 bases and J by 1 base, with 12 bases between them. Germline CDR1 and CDR2: KGHSH and LQKENI. CDR3 sequence (DNA): TGTGCCAGCTCAATAGGGAGGGGGTCCTACGAGCAGTACTTC. Residues: CASSIGRGSYEQYF.

This chain links TRBV5-1 with TRBJ2-4; D assignment may be TRBD1 or TRBD2 (5 bases each). The CDR3 loop spans 15 amino acids. Trimming pared 4 bases from V and 1 base from J, leaving 12 bases between. The germline V gene has CDR1 SGHRS and CDR2 YFSETQ. The CDR3 DNA is TGCGCCAGCAGCCGTAGTGGGGACGCCAAAAACATTCAGTACTTC. It codes for CASSRSGDAKNIQYF.

This chain joins TRBV5-1 and TRBJ1-1; 7 bases map to TRBD1. This CDR3 has 15 amino acids. The germline V gene encodes CDR1 SGHRS and CDR2 YFSETQ. The trim removed 4 bases at V and 5 bases at J, leaving 11 bases unmatched. The CDR3 DNA sequence: TGCGCCAGCAGCCCTCGGGAACAGGGGTGGACTGAAGCTTTCTTT. Translated, it gives CASSPREQGWTEAFF. Variable domain in full (rest from reference TRBV5-1 and TRBJ1-1): KAGVTQTPRYLIKTRGQQVTLSCSPISGHRSVSWYQQTPGQGLQFLFEYFSETQRNKGNFPGRFSGRQFSNSRSEMNVSTLELGDSALYLCASSPREQGWTEAFFGQGTRLTVV.

This chain connects TRBV2 to TRBJ1-1, with D unclear. V lost 8 bases to trimming and J lost 10 bases, with 17 bases between them. CDR1 and CDR2 (germline): SNHLY, FYNNEI. This CDR3 comprises 12 residues. The CDR3 nucleotides read TGTGCCAGCTTAACGGTTATCGCAGGAGCTTTCTTT. It yields the protein CASLTVIAGAFF. Using reference TRBV2 and TRBJ1-1 for the parts outside the CDR3, the full variable domain is EPEVTQTPSHQVTQMGQEVILRCVPISNHLYFYWYRQILGQKVEFLVSFYNNEISEKSEIFDDQFSVERPDGSNFTLKIRSTKLEDSAMYFCASLTVIAGAFFGQGTRLTVV.

The chain joins TRBV2 to TRBJ2-1, with 11 bases aligning to TRBD2. The CDR3 is made up of 15 amino acids. The J segment lost 8 bases and the V segment lost 6 bases, leaving 9 bases of the junction unmatched. Germline loops: CDR1 SNHLY, CDR2 FYNNEI. CDR3 amino acids: CASRISGRAGDEQFF. DNA of the CDR3: TGTGCCAGCAGGATTAGCGGGAGGGCCGGAGATGAGCAGTTCTTC.

Concerning this clone: Compared with germline, one end of the junction differs, possibly owing to a read error. The chain is built from TRBV5-1 and TRBJ1-2; D gene unclear. The germline gives CDR1 SGHRS, CDR2 YFSETQ. The CDR3 is 11 residues long. CDR3 coding DNA: TGCGCCAGCCGCTTAGATGCTGGCTACACCTTC. Translation: CASRLDAGYTF.